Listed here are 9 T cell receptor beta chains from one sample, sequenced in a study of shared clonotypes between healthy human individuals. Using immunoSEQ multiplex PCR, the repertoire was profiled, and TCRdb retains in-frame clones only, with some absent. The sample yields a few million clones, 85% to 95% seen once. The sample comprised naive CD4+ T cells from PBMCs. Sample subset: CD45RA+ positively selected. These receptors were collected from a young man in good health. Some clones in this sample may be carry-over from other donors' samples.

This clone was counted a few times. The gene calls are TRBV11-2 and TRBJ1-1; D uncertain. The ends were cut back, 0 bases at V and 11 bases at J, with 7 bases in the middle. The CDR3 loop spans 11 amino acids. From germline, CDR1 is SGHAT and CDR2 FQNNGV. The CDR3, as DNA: TGTGCCAGCAGCTTAGAGTCGGTGGCTTTCTTT. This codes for CASSLESVAFF.

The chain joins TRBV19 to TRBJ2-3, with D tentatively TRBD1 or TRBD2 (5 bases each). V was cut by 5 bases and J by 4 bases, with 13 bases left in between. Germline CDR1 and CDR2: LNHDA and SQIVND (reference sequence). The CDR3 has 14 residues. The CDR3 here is CASSPGTLADTQYF. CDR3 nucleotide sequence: TGTGCCAGTAGTCCCGGGACGCTGGCAGATACGCAGTATTTT.

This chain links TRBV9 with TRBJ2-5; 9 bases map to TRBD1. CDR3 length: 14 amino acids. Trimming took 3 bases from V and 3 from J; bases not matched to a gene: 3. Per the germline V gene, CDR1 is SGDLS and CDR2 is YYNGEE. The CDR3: CASSGWTGEETQYF. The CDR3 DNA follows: TGTGCCAGCAGCGGGTGGACAGGGGAAGAGACCCAGTACTTC.

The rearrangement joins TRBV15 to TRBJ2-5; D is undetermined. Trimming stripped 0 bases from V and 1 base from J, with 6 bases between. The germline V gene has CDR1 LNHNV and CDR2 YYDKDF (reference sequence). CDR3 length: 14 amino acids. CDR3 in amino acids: CATSRDLSQETQYF. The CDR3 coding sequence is TGTGCCACCAGCAGAGATCTGAGCCAAGAGACCCAGTACTTC.

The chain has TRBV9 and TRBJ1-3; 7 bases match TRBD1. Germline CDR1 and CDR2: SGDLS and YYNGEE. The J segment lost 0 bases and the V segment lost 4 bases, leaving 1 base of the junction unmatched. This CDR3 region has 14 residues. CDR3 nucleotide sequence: TGTGCCAGCAGCAGGGACAGCTCTGGAAACACCATATATTTT. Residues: CASSRDSSGNTIYF.

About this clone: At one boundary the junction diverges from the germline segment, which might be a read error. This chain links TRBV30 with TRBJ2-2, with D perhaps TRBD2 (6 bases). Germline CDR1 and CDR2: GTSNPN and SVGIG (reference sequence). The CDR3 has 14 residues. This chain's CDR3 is CASVPSEMTGGLFF. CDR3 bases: TGTGCCTCCGTCCCTAGCGAAATGACCGGGGGGCTGTTTTTT.

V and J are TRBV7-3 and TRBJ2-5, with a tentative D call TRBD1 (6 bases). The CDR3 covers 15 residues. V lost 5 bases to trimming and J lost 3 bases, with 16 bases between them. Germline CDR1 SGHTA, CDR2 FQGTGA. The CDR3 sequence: CASSTGTTTKETQYF. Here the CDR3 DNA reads TGTGCCAGCAGCACCGGGACAACAACAAAAGAGACCCAGTACTTC.

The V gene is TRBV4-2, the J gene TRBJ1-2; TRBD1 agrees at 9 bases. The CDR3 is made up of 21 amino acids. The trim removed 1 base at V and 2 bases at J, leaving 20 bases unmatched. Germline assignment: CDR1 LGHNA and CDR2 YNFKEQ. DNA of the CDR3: TGTGCCAGCAGCCAAGTCTTTGTCCCGGGACAGGGTATAGAGTTCAACTATGGCTACACCTTC. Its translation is CASSQVFVPGQGIEFNYGYTF.

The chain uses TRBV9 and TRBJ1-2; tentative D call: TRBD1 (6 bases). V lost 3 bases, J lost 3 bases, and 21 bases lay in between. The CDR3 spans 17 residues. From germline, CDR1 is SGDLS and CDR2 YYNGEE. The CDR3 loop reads CASSGAGTRSSYYGYTF. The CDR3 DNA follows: TGTGCCAGCAGCGGAGCCGGGACAAGGTCTTCATACTATGGCTACACCTTC.